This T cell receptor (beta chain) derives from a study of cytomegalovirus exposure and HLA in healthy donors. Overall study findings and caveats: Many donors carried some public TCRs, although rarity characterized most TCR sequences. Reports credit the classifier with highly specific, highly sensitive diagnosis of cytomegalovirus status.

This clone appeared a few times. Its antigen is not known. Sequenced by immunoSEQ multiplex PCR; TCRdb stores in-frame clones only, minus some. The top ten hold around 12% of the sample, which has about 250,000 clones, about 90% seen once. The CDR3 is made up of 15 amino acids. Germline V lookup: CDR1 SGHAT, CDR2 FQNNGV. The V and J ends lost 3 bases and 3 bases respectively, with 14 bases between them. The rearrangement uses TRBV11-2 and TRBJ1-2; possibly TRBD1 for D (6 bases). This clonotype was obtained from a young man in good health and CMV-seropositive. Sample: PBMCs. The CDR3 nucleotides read TGTGCCAGCAGCTTTGGACCTGAGGGGGACTATGGCTACACCTTC. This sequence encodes CASSFGPEGDYGYTF.